Described below is a single T cell receptor (beta chain) sequence and its context. The table lists this clonotype with a few counts. Its cognate antigen has yet to be identified. One base away there is no much larger clone; base qualities are not given. At the junction V is shortened by 6 bases and J by 0 bases, with 15 bases in between. The CDR3 covers 16 residues, taking in both the cysteine and the phenylalanine. CDR3 DNA only is kept here, 48 bases in frame from base 1. From a lookup of the germline V gene (reference sequence), CDR1 and CDR2 are MNHEY and SMNVEV. Library prep was done by 5' RACE. TCRdb records Illumina HiSeq 2500 as the sequencer. A second PCR of roughly 7 to 11 cycles was performed with a sample-barcoded 5' primer and a J-beta primer mix. A unique molecular identifier was introduced onto each TCR beta cDNA molecule by a template-switch 5' adaptor carrying 12 random nucleotides. Each sample yielded at least 3 million CDR3-containing paired-end reads. All of the RNA was converted into first-strand cDNA using the Mint cDNA synthesis kit, with a TRBC-specific oligonucleotide serving as the primer. Following uracil-DNA glycosylase treatment, all cDNA underwent a first 18-cycle PCR with the universal primers M1SS and BC2_uni_R. The paper's processing steps were these. For normalization, 1 million high-quality reads were randomly selected from each sample, with every read carrying a distinct molecular identifier. Instead of being binned into consensus sequences, reads with shared molecular identifiers were discarded. CDR3 identification, clonotype clustering and error correction used MiTCR with a Q25 quality threshold and the strictest error-elimination algorithm. A nonparametric unseen species model using Euler transformation provided a lower-bound estimate of total TCR beta diversity. TCRdb trimmed public reads at Q25 via fastp, called clones via MiXCR and kept in-frame beta chains. Every distinct CDR3 protein forms one entry, paired with its most common genes and DNA. TCRdb, not the authors, supplied the V and J calls. For this sample the table gives some 1.6 million distinct CDR3 sequences, of which about 35% were detected only once. Of the sample, approximately 10% is held by the ten largest clones.

This specimen belongs to a study of blood T cells in healthy people across ages (dated by TCRdb to the mid-2010s). For the wider study: In model experiments, roughly one uniquely barcoded TCR beta cDNA molecule per two T cells was captured by template switching. The study measured age-related changes in TCR beta repertoire diversity using deep sequencing normalized with unique cDNA molecular identifiers. The donors were split into four age groups: young (average about 15 years), middle-aged (39), aged (about 62) and long-lived (roughly 80). To avoid experimental bias, donors of different ages were randomly spread across the sequencing lanes. Two additional independent replicas of 1 million unique cDNA reads from the same blood draw were analyzed for two donors (one aged 18 to 29 and one aged 80 or older). What the research found in general, with its limitations: Total diversity estimates from one million sequenced T cells were considered lower bounds and underestimates. There was a strong correlation between observed TCR beta diversity and the percentage of naive T cells measured by flow cytometry. The long-lived group showed more naive CD4+ T cells, fewer expanded clones and increased TCR diversity than the aged group, suggesting age selection. Bulk unsorted PBMC profiling prevented conclusive comparison of naive and antigen-experienced compartments. As age increased, observed TCR beta diversity per million T cells dropped in a roughly linear way, and a significant reduction was already evident by age 40. Because donor CMV infection status was unknown, age-related changes in expanded clonotypes were potentially confounded.

Systemically healthy Caucasian individuals from Russia, around 38 in total and aged about 6 to 100 years, were included as donors. Each donor gave about 9.8 milliliters of peripheral blood, drawn into EDTA-treated Vacutainer tubes. Ficoll-Paque density-gradient centrifugation was used to isolate PBMCs, with at least 6.5 million obtained per sample. Trizol reagent was used to extract total RNA from the PBMCs, yielding at least 5.5 micrograms per sample. For every donor, an aliquot of PBMCs went through flow cytometry to measure the percentages of naive CD45RAhigh/CD27high T cells. Sequencing was performed on blood. Recombination linked TRBV27 to TRBJ2-1; possibly the D gene is TRBD1, per 6 matching bases. This TCR was sampled from a woman aged 30 to 39 in good health. The CDR3 loop reads CASSLTGLSSYNEQFF. In nucleotides, the sequence is TGTGCCAGCAGCCTAACAGGGCTGTCCTCCTACAATGAGCAGTTCTTC.